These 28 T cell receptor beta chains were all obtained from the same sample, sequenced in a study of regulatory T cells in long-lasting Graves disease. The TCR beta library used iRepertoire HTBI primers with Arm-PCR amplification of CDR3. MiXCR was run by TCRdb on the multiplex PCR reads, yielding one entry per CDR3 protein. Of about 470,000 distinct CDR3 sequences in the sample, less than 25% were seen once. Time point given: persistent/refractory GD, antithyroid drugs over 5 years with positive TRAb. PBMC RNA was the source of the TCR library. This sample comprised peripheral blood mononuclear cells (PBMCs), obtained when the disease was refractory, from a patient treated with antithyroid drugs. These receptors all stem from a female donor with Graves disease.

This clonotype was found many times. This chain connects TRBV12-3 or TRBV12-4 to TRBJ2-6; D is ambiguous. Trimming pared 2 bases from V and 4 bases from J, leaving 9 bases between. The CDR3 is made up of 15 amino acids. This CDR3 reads CASSLTSDGANVLTF. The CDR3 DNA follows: TGTGCCAGCAGTTTAACATCGGACGGGGCCAACGTCCTGACTTTC.

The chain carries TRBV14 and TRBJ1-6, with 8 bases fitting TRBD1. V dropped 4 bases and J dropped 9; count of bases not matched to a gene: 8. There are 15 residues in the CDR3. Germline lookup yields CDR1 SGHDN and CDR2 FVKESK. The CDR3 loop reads CASSRLQGGVSPLHF. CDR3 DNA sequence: TGTGCCAGCAGCCGGCTACAGGGGGGTGTTTCACCCCTCCACTTT.

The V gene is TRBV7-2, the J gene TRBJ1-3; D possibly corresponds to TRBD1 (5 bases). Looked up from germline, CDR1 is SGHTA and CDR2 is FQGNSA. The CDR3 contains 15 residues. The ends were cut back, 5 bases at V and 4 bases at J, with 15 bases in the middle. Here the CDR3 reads CASSRLLGVGNTIYF. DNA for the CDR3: TGTGCCAGCAGCCGGCTTTTAGGGGTAGGAAACACCATATATTTT.

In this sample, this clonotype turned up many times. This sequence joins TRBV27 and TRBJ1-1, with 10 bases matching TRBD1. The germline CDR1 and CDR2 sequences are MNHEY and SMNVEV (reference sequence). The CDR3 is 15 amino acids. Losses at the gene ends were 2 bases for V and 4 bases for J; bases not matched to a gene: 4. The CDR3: CASSLRGQGITEAFF. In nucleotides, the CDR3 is TGTGCCAGCAGTTTAAGGGGACAGGGGATCACTGAAGCTTTCTTT.

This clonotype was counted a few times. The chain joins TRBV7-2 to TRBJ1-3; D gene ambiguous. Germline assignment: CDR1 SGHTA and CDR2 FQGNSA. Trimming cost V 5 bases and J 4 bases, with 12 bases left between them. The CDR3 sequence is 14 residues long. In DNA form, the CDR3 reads TGTGCCAGCAGCACGGACCCGTTAGGAAACACCATATATTTT. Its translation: CASSTDPLGNTIYF.

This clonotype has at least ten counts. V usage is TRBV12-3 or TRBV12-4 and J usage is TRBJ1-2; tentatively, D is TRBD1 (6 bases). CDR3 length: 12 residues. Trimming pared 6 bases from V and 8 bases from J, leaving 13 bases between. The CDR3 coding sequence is TGTGCCAGCAGATCAGGGGTCGAGGGCTACACCTTC. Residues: CASRSGVEGYTF.

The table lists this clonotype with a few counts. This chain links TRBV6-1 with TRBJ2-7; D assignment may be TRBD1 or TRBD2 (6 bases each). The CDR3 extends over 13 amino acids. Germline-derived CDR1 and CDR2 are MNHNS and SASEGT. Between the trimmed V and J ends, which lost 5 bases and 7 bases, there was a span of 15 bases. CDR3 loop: CASSMGGREEQYF. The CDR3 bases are TGTGCCAGCAGTATGGGGGGCAGAGAAGAGCAGTACTTC.

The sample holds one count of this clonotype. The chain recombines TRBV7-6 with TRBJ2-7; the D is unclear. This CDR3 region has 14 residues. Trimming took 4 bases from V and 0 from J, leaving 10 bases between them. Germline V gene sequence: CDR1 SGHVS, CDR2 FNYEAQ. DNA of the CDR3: TGTGCCAGCAGCTCTTCTACGGACTCCTACGAGCAGTACTTC. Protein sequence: CASSSSTDSYEQYF.

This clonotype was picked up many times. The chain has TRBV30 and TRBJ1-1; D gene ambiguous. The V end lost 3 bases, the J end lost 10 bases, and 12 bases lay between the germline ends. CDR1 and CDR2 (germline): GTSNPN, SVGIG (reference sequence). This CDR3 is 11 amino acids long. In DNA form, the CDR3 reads TGTGCCTGGAGGTTAGGTGGAACAGCTTTCTTT. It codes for CAWRLGGTAFF.

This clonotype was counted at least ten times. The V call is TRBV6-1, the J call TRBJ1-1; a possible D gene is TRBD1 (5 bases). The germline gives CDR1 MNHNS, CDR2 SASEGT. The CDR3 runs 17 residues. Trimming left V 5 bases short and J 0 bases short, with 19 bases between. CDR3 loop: CASSLSGAGLMNTEAFF. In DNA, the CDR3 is TGTGCCAGCAGTCTTTCTGGGGCAGGCCTCATGAACACTGAAGCTTTCTTT.

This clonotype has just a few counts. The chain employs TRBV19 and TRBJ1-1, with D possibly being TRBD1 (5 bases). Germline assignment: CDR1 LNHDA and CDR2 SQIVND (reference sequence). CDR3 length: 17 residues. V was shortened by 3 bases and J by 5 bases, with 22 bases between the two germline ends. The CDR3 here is CASSIGVGLGAQTEAFF. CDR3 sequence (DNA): TGTGCCAGTAGTATTGGTGTTGGGCTAGGGGCCCAAACTGAAGCTTTCTTT.

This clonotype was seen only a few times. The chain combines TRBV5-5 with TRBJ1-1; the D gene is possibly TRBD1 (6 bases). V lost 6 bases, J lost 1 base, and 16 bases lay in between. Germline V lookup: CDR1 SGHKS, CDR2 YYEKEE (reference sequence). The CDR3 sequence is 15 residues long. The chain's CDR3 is CASNPNREGNTEAFF. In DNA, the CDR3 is TGTGCCAGCAACCCCAACAGGGAGGGGAACACTGAAGCTTTCTTT.

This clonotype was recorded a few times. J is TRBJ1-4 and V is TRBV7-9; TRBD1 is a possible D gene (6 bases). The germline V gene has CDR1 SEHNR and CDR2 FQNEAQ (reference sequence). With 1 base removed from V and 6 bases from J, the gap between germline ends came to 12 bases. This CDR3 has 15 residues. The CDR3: CASSLELGAYEKLFF. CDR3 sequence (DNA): TGTGCCAGCAGCTTAGAACTGGGGGCGTATGAAAAACTGTTTTTT.

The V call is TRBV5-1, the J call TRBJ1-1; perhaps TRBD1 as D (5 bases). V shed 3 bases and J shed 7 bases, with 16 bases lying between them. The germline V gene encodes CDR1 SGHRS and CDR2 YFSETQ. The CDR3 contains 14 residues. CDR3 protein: CASSSSGRIFEAFF. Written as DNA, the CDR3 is TGCGCCAGCAGCTCCTCGGGACGGATCTTTGAAGCTTTCTTT.

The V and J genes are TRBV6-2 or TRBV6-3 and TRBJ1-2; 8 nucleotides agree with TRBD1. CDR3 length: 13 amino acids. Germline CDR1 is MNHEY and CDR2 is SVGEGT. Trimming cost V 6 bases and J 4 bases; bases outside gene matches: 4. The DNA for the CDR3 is TGTGCCAGCAGGATAGACAGGGGCTATGGCTACACCTTC. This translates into CASRIDRGYGYTF.

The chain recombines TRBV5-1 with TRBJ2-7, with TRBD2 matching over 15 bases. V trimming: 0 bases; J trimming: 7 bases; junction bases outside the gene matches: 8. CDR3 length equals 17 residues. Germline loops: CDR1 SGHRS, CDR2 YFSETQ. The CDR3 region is CASSLGGLAGGPGEQYF. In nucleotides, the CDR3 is TGCGCCAGCAGCTTGGGAGGACTAGCGGGAGGGCCGGGTGAGCAGTACTTC.

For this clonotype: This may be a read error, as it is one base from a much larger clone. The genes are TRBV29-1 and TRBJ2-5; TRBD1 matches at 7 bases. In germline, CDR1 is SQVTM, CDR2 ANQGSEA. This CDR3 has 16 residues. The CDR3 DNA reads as TGCGGCGTTGAAGAGATGAGGGGGCGCAGCTCGGAGACCCAGTACTTC. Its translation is CGVEEMRGRSSETQYF.

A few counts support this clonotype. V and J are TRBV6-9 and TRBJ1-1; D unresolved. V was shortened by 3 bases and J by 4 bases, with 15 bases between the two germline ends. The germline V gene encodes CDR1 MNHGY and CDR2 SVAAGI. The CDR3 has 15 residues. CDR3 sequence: CASSYSNGVGTEAFF. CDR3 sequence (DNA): TGTGCCAGCAGTTACTCGAATGGGGTCGGCACTGAAGCTTTCTTT.

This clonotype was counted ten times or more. For the CDR3, the DNA is TGTGCCAGCAGTTACGCCACTGGGGGGAATGCCTACACCTTC. It codes for CASSYATGGNAYTF. The chain carries TRBV6-5 and TRBJ1-2; tentative D call: TRBD1 (5 bases). CDR3 length: 14 residues. V dropped 2 bases and J dropped 10 bases, with 17 bases sitting between them. Germline CDR1 MNHEY, CDR2 SVGAGI.

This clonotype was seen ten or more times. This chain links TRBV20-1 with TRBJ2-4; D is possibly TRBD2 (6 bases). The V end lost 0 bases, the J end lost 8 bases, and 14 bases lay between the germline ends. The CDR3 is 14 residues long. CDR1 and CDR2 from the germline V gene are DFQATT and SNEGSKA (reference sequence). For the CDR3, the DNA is TGCAGTGCTAGAGAAGGGGCGGGGTCGGACATTCAGTACTTC. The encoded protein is CSAREGAGSDIQYF.

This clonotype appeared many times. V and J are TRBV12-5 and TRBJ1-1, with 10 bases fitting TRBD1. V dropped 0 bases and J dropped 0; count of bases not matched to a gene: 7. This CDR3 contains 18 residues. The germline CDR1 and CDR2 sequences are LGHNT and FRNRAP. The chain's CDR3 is CASGLVLGQGLLNTEAFF. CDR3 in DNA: TGTGCTAGTGGTTTGGTACTGGGACAGGGGCTTTTGAACACTGAAGCTTTCTTT.

The CDR3 reads CASSLTWAGGFNIQYF. The DNA of the CDR3 is TGTGCCAGTAGTCTCACCTGGGCAGGGGGGTTCAACATTCAGTACTTC. The gene calls are TRBV19 and TRBJ2-4; perhaps TRBD1 as D (7 bases). The CDR3 length is 16 residues. Per the germline V gene, CDR1 is LNHDA and CDR2 is SQIVND (reference sequence). V dropped 5 bases and J dropped 7 bases, with 21 bases sitting between them.

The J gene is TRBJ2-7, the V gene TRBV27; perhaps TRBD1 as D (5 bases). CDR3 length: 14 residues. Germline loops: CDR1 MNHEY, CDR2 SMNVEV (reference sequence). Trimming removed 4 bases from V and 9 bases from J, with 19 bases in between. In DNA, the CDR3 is TGTGCCAGCAGTTCCCCCGCCTCTGGGGCCTGGCAGTACTTC. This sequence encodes CASSSPASGAWQYF.

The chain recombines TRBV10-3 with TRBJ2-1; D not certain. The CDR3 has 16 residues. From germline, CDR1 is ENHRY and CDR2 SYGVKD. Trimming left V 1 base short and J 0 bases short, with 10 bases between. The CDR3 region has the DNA TGTGCCATCAGTGAGTTGATGAGTTCCTCCTACAATGAGCAGTTCTTC. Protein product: CAISELMSSSYNEQFF.

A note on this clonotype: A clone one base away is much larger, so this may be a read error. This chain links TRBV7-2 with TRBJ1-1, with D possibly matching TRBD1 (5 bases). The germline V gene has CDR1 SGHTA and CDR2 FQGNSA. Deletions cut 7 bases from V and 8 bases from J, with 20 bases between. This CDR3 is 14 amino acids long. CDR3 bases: TGTGCCAGCATCTTCGGAGGCGGCAGGGCCGAAGCTTTCTTT. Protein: CASIFGGGRAEAFF.

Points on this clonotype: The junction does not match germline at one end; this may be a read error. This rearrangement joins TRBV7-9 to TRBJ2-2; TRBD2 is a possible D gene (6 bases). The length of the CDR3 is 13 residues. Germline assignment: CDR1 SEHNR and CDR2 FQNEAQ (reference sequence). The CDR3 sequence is CASSLVNTGGLFF. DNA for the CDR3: TGTGCCAGCAGCTTAGTTAACACCGGGGGGCTGTTTTTT.

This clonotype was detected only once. The CDR3, as DNA: TGTGCCAGCAGTTACTGGGGACTAGCGGGAGCCTACGAGCAGTACTTC. Amino acids: CASSYWGLAGAYEQYF. The chain carries TRBV6-9 and TRBJ2-7; 14 bases agree with TRBD2. Trimming took 3 bases from V and 2 from J; bases not matched to a gene: 3. Germline CDR1 MNHGY, CDR2 SVAAGI. The CDR3 contains 16 residues.

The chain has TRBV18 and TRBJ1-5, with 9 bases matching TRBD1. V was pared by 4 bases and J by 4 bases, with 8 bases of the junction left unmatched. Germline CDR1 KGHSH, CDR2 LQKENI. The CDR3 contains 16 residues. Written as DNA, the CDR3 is TGTGCCAGCTCACGGACAGGGGCCGCCGGGAATCAGCCCCAGCATTTT. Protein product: CASSRTGAAGNQPQHF.